Each of the 18 T cell receptor beta chains below was sequenced from the same sample in a study of blood T cell repertoires in COVID-19. Measured with immunoSEQ multiplex PCR; TCRdb has only the in-frame clones, and not every one. The table lists roughly 290,000 clones, approximately 85% of them singletons. The source material was PBMCs or T cells enriched from blood (not recorded which). These receptor sequences come from a woman aged 25 to 39 who had recovered from COVID-19.

This chain links TRBV28 with TRBJ1-2, with TRBD1 matching 9 bases. V was pared by 3 bases and J by 5 bases, with 7 bases of the junction left unmatched. The germline V gene encodes CDR1 MDHEN and CDR2 SYDVKM. The CDR3 spans 15 residues. This CDR3 reads CASSFPDRGGYGYTF. CDR3 DNA: TGTGCCAGCAGTTTCCCGGACAGGGGTGGTTATGGCTACACCTTC.

The rearrangement joins TRBV7-9 to TRBJ1-1; D gene unclear. Trimming took off 4 bases at V and 0 bases at J, with 9 bases between the two ends. CDR1 is SEHNR and CDR2 is FQNEAQ in the germline V gene (reference sequence). There are 14 residues in the CDR3. DNA of the CDR3: TGTGCCAGCAGCTCCAAAAGAGTGAACACTGAAGCTTTCTTT. Its protein product is CASSSKRVNTEAFF.

With respect to this clone: At one end, the junction sequence differs from germline, possibly due to a read error. The chain has TRBV10-2 and TRBJ2-2, with no clear D. The CDR3 covers 15 residues. Germline assignment: CDR1 WSHSY and CDR2 SAAADI. CDR3 region: CASSESSRNSGELFF. CDR3 DNA sequence: TGCGCCAGCAGTGAGTCTTCGAGGAACTCCGGGGAGCTGTTTTTT.

V usage is TRBV28 and J usage is TRBJ2-5; possible D gene TRBD2, 5 bases. The germline gives CDR1 MDHEN, CDR2 SYDVKM. CDR3 length: 14 amino acids. The germline V and J ends were trimmed by 2 bases and 1 base, with 8 bases remaining between them. CDR3 amino acids: CASSLRAGQETQYF. The DNA for the CDR3 is TGTGCCAGCAGTTTAAGGGCGGGCCAAGAGACCCAGTACTTC.

The J gene is TRBJ1-6, the V gene TRBV21-1; the table assigns TRBD1, which was not confirmed against the DNA. TRBV21-1 is a pseudogene segment. The CDR3 has 17 residues. CDR3 nucleotides: TGTGCCAGCAGCAAAGGCCCGAAGTACAGGGATCCTTCACCCCTCCACTTT. Translating gives CASSKGPKYRDPSPLHF.

This chain connects TRBV6-6 to TRBJ2-3; 7 nucleotides line up with TRBD1. CDR1 MNHNY and CDR2 SVGAGI come from the germline V gene (reference sequence). After removal of 8 bases from V and 4 bases from J, the junction contained 12 bases not matched to a gene. The CDR3 extends over 15 amino acids. CDR3 in amino acids: CASAPTGYGADTQYF. DNA of the CDR3: TGTGCCAGCGCCCCGACAGGGTATGGGGCAGATACGCAGTATTTT.

The chain is built from TRBV6-2 or TRBV6-3 and TRBJ2-7; tentatively, D is TRBD1 (6 bases). Between the trimmed V and J ends, which lost 5 bases and 0 bases, there was a span of 20 bases. Germline CDR1 is MNHEY and CDR2 is SVGEGT. This CDR3 has 17 amino acids. CDR3 loop: CASSHRLTGPLSYEQYF. In DNA form, the CDR3 reads TGTGCCAGCAGTCACAGGCTGACAGGCCCTCTCTCCTACGAGCAGTACTTC.

The chain is built from TRBV29-1 and TRBJ2-1, with 11 bases aligning to TRBD2. The CDR3 is made up of 15 amino acids. The germline V gene has CDR1 SQVTM and CDR2 ANQGSEA. The V segment lost 4 bases and the J segment 1 base; nucleotides outside the gene matches: 3. The DNA for the CDR3 is TGCAGCGTTGTGGGACTAGCGGCTTCCTACAATGAGCAGTTCTTC. Its translation is CSVVGLAASYNEQFF.

About this clone itself: The sample contains more than one DNA sequence encoding this CDR3. The chain has TRBV6-5 and TRBJ2-7; D perhaps matches TRBD1 (6 bases). From germline, CDR1 is MNHEY and CDR2 SVGAGI. The CDR3 is made up of 12 amino acids. The V end lost 5 bases, the J end lost 1 base, and 6 bases lay between the germline ends. The CDR3 DNA reads as TGTGCCAGCAGTACAGGGTCCTACGAGCAGTACTTC. It yields the protein CASSTGSYEQYF.

The chain couples TRBV28 to TRBJ2-5; the match to TRBD2 covers 15 bases. CDR1 MDHEN and CDR2 SYDVKM come from the germline V gene. The CDR3 is 16 amino acids. The V and J ends lost 8 bases and 1 base, in that order; junction bases with no gene match: 5. The CDR3 sequence: CASGRTSGGAQETQYF. The CDR3 DNA sequence: TGTGCCAGCGGGAGGACTAGCGGGGGGGCCCAAGAGACCCAGTACTTC.

The chain recombines TRBV21-1 with TRBJ2-5; the D call TRBD2 from the table was never checked on the DNA. TRBV21-1 is described as a pseudogene. The CDR3 consists of 15 residues. CDR3 in DNA: TGTGCCAGCAGATTGACTAGCGGGAGTGAAGAGACCCAGTACTTC. Translated: CASRLTSGSEETQYF.

The chain links TRBV5-4 to TRBJ2-2; 9 positions agree with TRBD1. Germline V gives CDR1 SGHNT, CDR2 YYREEE (reference sequence). This CDR3 is 14 amino acids long. V trimming: 3 bases; J trimming: 5 bases; junction bases outside the gene matches: 2. The CDR3 DNA sequence: TGTGCCAGCAGCTGGGGACAGGGAACCGGGGAGCTGTTTTTT. This gives the protein CASSWGQGTGELFF.

The CDR3, as DNA: TGTGCCAGCAGCTTAGGGGACAGTACTAGCACAGATACGCAGTATTTT. Residues: CASSLGDSTSTDTQYF. The chain employs TRBV7-9 and TRBJ2-3; 7 bases are shared with TRBD1. Germline CDR1 is SEHNR and CDR2 is FQNEAQ (reference sequence). V was clipped by 1 base and J by 0 bases; unmatched bases: 4. The CDR3 length is 16 residues.

This chain links TRBV11-2 with TRBJ2-3, with 7 bases identical to TRBD2. Trimming removed 3 bases from V and 1 base from J; junction bases left unmatched: 1. The CDR3 sequence is 14 residues long. CDR1 and CDR2 (germline): SGHAT, FQNNGV. The CDR3 DNA is TGTGCCAGCAGCTTTACTAGCGGCACAGATACGCAGTATTTT. Encoded protein: CASSFTSGTDTQYF.

This chain connects TRBV7-9 to TRBJ2-1, with TRBD2 matching 9 bases. The V gene end was trimmed by 0 bases and the J gene end by 4 bases; junction bases not matched to a gene: 1. Germline CDR1 SEHNR, CDR2 FQNEAQ (reference sequence). The CDR3 has 15 amino acids. This CDR3 is CASSLASGRYNEQFF. The CDR3 DNA sequence: TGTGCCAGCAGCTTAGCTAGCGGGAGATACAATGAGCAGTTCTTC.

The chain links TRBV28 to TRBJ1-1; a weak D match, TRBD1 (5 bases). Looked up from germline, CDR1 is MDHEN and CDR2 is SYDVKM. The CDR3 runs 13 residues. V shed 4 bases and J shed 1 base, with 7 bases lying between them. The CDR3 region is CASSWGGNTEAFF. CDR3 sequence (DNA): TGTGCCAGCAGTTGGGGGGGGAACACTGAAGCTTTCTTT. Drawing the rest from reference TRBV28 and TRBJ1-1, the complete variable domain is DVKVTQSSRYLVKRTGEKVFLECVQDMDHENMFWYRQDPGLGLRLIYFSYDVKMKEKGDIPEGYSVSREKKERFSLILESASTNQTSMYLCASSWGGNTEAFFGQGTRLTVV.

This clone was found once. The gene calls are TRBV12-3 or TRBV12-4 and TRBJ1-1; no reliable D call. V was trimmed by 3 bases and J by 5 bases, leaving 4 bases between them. There are 11 residues in the CDR3. The CDR3 loop is CASSLETEAFF. CDR3 bases: TGTGCCAGCAGTTTGGAGACTGAAGCTTTCTTT.

J is TRBJ2-3 and V is TRBV29-1, with D maybe TRBD1 (6 bases). The V gene's germline CDR1 is SQVTM and CDR2 ANQGSEA. V lost 3 bases and J lost 0, with 16 bases in between. The CDR3 consists of 16 residues. CDR3 in amino acids: CSVEDPGTTSTDTQYF. CDR3 nucleotide sequence: TGCAGCGTTGAGGACCCCGGGACAACTAGCACAGATACGCAGTATTTT.